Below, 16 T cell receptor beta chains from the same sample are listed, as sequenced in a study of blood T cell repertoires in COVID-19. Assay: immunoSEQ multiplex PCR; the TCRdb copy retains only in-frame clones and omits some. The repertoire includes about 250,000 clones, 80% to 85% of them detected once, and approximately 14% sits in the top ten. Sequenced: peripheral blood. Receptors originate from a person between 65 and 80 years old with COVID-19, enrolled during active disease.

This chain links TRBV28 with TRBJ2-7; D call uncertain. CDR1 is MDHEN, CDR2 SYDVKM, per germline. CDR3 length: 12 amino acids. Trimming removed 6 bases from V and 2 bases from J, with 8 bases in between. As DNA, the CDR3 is TGTGCCAGCAGGAGTCCTCCCTACGAGCAGTACTTC. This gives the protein CASRSPPYEQYF.

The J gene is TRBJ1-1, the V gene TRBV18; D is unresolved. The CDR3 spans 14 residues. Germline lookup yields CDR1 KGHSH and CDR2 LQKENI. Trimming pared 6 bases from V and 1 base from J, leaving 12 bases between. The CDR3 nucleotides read TGTGCCAGCTCCCACAACAGCCAGAACACTGAAGCTTTCTTT. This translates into CASSHNSQNTEAFF.

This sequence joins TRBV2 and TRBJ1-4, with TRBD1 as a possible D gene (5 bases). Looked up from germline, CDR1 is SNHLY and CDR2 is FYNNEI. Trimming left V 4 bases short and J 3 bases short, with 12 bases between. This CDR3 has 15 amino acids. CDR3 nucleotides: TGTGCCAGCAGTGCTAACAGGAACGCTAATGAAAAACTGTTTTTT. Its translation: CASSANRNANEKLFF.

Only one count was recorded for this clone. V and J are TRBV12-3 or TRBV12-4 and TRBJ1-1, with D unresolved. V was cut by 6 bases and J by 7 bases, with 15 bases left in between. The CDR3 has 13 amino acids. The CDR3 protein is CASRMTSWSEAFF. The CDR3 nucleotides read TGTGCCAGCAGAATGACCTCATGGAGTGAAGCTTTCTTT.

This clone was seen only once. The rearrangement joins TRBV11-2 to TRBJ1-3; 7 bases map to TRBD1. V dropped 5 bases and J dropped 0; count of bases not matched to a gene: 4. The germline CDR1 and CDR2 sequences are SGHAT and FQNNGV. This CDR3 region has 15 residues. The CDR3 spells CASSPRQGSGNTIYF. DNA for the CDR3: TGTGCCAGCAGCCCACGACAGGGCTCTGGAAACACCATATATTTT. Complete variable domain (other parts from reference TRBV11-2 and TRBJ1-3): EAGVAQSPRYKIIEKRQSVAFWCNPISGHATLYWYQQILGQGPKLLIQFQNNGVVDDSQLPKDRFSAERLKGVDSTLKIQPAKLEDSAVYLCASSPRQGSGNTIYFGEGSWLTVV.

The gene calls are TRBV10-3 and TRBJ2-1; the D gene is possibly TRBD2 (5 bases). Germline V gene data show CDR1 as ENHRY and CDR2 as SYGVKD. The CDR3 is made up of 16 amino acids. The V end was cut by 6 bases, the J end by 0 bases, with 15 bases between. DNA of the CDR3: TGTGCCATCAGCAACCCGACTGGGAGCTCCTACAATGAGCAGTTCTTC. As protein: CAISNPTGSSYNEQFF.

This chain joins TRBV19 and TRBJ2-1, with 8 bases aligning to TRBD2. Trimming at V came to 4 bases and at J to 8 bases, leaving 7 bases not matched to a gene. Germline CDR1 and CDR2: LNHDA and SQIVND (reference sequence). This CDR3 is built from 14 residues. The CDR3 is CASSTKAGADEQFF. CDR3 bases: TGTGCCAGTAGTACCAAAGCGGGAGCGGATGAGCAGTTCTTC.

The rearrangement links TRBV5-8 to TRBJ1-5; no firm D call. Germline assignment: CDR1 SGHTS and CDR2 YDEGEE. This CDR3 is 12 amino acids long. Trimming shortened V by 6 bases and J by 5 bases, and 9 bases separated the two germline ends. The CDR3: CASNLRDQPQHF. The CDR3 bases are TGTGCCAGCAACTTAAGAGATCAGCCCCAGCATTTT.

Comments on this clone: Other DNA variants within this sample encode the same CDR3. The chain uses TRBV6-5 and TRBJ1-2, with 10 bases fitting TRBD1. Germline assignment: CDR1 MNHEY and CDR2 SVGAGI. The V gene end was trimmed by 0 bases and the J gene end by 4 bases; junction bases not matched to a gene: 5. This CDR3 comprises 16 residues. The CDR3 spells CASSYSRTGGGYGYTF. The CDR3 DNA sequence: TGTGCCAGCAGTTACTCCCGGACAGGGGGAGGCTATGGCTACACCTTC.

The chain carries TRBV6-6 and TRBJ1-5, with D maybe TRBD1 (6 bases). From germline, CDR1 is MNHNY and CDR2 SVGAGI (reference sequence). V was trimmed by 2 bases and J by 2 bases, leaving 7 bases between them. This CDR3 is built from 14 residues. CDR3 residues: CASSYPGGNQPQHF. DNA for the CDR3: TGTGCCAGCAGTTACCCAGGGGGCAATCAGCCCCAGCATTTT.

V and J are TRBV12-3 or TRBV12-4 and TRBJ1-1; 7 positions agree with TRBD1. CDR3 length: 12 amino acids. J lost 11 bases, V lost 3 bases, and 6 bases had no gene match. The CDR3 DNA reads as TGTGCCAGCAGTTTTTGGGGACAGCGGGCTTTCTTT. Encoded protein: CASSFWGQRAFF.

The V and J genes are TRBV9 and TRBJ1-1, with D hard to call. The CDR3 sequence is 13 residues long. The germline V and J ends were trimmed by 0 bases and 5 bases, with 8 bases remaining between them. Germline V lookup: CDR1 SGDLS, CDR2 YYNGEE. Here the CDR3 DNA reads TGTGCCAGCAGCGTAGGAGAGGAGACTGAAGCTTTCTTT. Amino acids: CASSVGEETEAFF. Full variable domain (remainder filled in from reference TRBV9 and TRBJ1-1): DSGVTQTPKHLITATGQRVTLRCSPRSGDLSVYWYQQSLDQGLQFLIQYYNGEERAKGNILERFSAQQFPDLHSELNLSSLELGDSALYFCASSVGEETEAFFGQGTRLTVV.

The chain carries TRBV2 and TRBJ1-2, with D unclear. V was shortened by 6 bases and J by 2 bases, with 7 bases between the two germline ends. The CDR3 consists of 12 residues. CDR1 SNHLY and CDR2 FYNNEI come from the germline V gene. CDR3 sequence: CASSEENYGYTF. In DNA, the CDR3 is TGTGCCAGCAGCGAGGAAAACTATGGCTACACCTTC. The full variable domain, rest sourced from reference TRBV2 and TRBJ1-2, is EPEVTQTPSHQVTQMGQEVILRCVPISNHLYFYWYRQILGQKVEFLVSFYNNEISEKSEIFDDQFSVERPDGSNFTLKIRSTKLEDSAMYFCASSEENYGYTFGSGTRLTVV.

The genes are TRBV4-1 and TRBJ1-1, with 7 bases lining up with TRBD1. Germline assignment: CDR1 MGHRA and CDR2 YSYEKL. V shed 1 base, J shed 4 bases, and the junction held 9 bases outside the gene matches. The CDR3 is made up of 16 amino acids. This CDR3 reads CASSQAETGRGTEAFF. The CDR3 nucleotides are TGCGCCAGCAGCCAAGCCGAGACAGGGCGAGGCACTGAAGCTTTCTTT.

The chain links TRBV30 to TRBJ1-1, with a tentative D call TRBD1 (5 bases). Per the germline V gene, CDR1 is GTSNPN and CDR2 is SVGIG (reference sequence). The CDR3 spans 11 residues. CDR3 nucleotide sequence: TGTGCGTCGGGGGAGAGAAACAAAGCTTTCTTT. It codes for CASGERNKAFF.

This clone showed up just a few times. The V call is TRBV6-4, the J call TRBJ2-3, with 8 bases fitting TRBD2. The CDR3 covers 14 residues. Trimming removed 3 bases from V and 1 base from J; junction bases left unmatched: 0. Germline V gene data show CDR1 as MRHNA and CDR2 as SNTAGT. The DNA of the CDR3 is TGTGCCAGCAGTGAAGCGGGGGGCACAGATACGCAGTATTTT. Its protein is CASSEAGGTDTQYF.